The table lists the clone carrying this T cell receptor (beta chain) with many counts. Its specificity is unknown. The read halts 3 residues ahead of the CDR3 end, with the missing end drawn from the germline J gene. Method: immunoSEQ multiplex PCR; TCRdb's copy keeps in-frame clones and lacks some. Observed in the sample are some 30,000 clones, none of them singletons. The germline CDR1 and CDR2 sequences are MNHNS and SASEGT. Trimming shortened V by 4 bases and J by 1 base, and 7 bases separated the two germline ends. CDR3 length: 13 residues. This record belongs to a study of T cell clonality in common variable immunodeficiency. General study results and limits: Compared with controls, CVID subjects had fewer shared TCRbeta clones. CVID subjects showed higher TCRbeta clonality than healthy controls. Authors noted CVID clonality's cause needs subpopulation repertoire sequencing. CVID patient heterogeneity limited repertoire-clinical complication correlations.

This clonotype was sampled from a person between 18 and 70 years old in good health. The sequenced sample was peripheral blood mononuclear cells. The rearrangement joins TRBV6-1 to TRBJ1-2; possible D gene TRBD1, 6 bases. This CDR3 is CASSVQGNYGYTF. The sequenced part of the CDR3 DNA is TGTGCCAGCAGTGTACAGGGTAACTATGGC.